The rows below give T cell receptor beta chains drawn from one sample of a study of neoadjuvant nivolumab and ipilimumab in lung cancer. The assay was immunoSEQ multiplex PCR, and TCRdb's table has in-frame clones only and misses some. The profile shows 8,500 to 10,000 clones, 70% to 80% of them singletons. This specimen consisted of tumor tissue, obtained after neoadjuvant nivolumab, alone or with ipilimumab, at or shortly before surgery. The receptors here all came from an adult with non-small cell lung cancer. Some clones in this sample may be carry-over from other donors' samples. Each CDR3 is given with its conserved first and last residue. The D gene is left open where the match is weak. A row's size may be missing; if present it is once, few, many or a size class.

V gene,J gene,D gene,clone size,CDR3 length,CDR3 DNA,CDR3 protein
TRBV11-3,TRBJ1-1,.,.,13,TGTGCCAGCAGCTCGAATATGGGGACTGAAGCTTTCTTT,CASSSNMGTEAFF
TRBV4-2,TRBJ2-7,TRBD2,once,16,TGTGCCAGCAGCTCCTTGGCGGGGGGCCGTCTCGGGGAGCAGTACTTC,CASSSLAGGRLGEQYF
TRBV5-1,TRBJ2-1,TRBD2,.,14,TGCGCCAGCAGCTTGACTAGCGGGAGTAATGAGCAGTTCTTC,CASSLTSGSNEQFF
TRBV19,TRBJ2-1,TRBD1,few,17,TGTGCCAGTAGTATAGGGGAGGGACAGGGTAGTTACAATGAGCAGTTCTTC,CASSIGEGQGSYNEQFF
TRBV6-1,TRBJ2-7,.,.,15,TGTGCCAGCAGTGAATTTTTTAAGAGCTCCTACGAGCAGTACTTC,CASSEFFKSSYEQYF
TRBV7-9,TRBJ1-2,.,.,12,TGTGCCAGCAGACGTCAGGGTTATGGCTACACCTTC,CASRRQGYGYTF
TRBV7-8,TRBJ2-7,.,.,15,TGTGCCAGCAGCGCGCGGTTTACGGTCACCTACGAGCAGTACTTC,CASSARFTVTYEQYF
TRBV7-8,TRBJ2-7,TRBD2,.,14,TGTGCCAGCAGCTTACTAGCGGCCTCCTACGAGCAGTACTTC,CASSLLAASYEQYF
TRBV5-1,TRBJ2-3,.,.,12,TGCGCCAGCAGCTCTAGCACAGATACGCAGTATTTT,CASSSSTDTQYF
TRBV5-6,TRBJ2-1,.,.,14,TGTGCCAGCAGCTTGGGAACACCCTACAATGAGCAGTTCTTC,CASSLGTPYNEQFF
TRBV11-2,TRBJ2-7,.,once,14,TGTGCCAGCAGCTTACGACCGCGTTTAGGCGAGCAGTACTTC,CASSLRPRLGEQYF
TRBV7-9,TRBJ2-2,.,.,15,TGTGCCAGCAGCCTAACAGGGACGAACACCGGGGAGCTGTTTTTT,CASSLTGTNTGELFF